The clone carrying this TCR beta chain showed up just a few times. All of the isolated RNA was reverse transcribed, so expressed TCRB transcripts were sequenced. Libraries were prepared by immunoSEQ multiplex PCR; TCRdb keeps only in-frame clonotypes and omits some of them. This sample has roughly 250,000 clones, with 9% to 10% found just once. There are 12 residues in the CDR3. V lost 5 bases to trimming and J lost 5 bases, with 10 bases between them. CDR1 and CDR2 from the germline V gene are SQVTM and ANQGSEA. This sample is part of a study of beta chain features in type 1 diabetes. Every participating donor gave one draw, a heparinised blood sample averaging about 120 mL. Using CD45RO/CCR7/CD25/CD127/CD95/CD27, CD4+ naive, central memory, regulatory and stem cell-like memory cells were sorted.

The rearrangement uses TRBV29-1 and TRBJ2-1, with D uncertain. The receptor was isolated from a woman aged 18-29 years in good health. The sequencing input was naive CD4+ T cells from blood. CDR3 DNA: TGCAGCGTTTTACAGAGAAACAATGAGCAGTTCTTC. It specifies CSVLQRNNEQFF.